This is a list of T cell receptor beta chains from one sample in a study of graft-versus-host responses after intestinal transplantation. The method was immunoSEQ multiplex PCR; TCRdb's version includes in-frame clones alone and lacks a portion of them. The table shows around 5,100 clones, with about 30% occurring only once. The sample in question was alloreactive CD8+ T cells from a mixed lymphocyte reaction culture, obtained before transplantation. The origin of the receptors is a human patient who was an organ donor for intestinal transplantation. CDR3s leave out the opening cysteine and the closing phenylalanine or tryptophan.

j_call v_call cdr3_aa
TRBJ2-4 TRBV6-6 ASSYDENEGIQY
TRBJ2-1 TRBV27 ASSLTGVRPYNEQF
TRBJ1-2 TRBV6-1 ASSQGSLYGYT
TRBJ1-2 TRBV6-4 ASGPGGEYGYT
TRBJ2-3 TRBV19 ASSSGVTDTQY
TRBJ1-2 TRBV6-5 ASSLTGNYGYT
TRBJ2-1 TRBV19 ASSRTSGWVDEQF
TRBJ2-6 TRBV19 ASSLVLTNHQSRANVLT
TRBJ1-1 TRBV28 ASSYSLEGNTEAF
TRBJ2-1 TRBV6-5 ATRTSGGPYNEQF